One TCR beta chain is described in this entry. The sample belongs to a study of memory CD4+ T cells and cytomegalovirus serostatus. Sequencing was performed with immunoSEQ multiplex PCR; in TCRdb, only in-frame clones are kept and a portion is missing. The sample shows tens of thousands of clones, about 81% of them seen only once. Trimming removed 5 bases from V and 5 bases from J; junction bases left unmatched: 4. The CDR3 is 14 residues long. Germline-derived CDR1 and CDR2 are SQVTM and ANQGSEA. Single viable CD3+CD4+CD8-CD45RO+ cells were sorted as the memory CD4+ T cells. Donors' CMV status reflects serum IgG against pp150, pp28, p38, p52.

This TCR was recovered from an adult in good health and CMV-seronegative. The sample comprised memory CD4+ T cells from blood. The rearrangement uses TRBV29-1 and TRBJ2-5; 14 bases map to TRBD2. The CDR3 is CSVIGLAGGETQYF. CDR3 coding DNA: TGCAGCGTTATTGGACTAGCGGGAGGTGAGACCCAGTACTTC.